One and the same sample provided the 20 T cell receptor beta chains below, sequenced in a study of brain T cells in children with intractable seizures. Using immunoSEQ multiplex PCR, the repertoire was profiled, and TCRdb retains in-frame clones only, with some absent. The table records 88,000 or so clones, 91% of them present only once. The sample in question was peripheral blood, obtained at surgery. Every receptor here comes from a girl under 10 years old with Rasmussen encephalitis and intractable seizures.

V usage is TRBV27 and J usage is TRBJ1-5; 7 bases are a match to TRBD1. V shed 2 bases and J 7 bases; nucleotides not matched to a gene: 8. Germline V gene sequence: CDR1 MNHEY, CDR2 SMNVEV (reference sequence). The CDR3 sequence is 15 residues long. The DNA of the CDR3 is TGTGCCAGCAGTTTAAGTGCGAGGGGGCGACAGCCCCAGCATTTT. Translation gives CASSLSARGRQPQHF.

The rearrangement uses TRBV5-5 and TRBJ1-1, with no clear D. The CDR3 consists of 15 residues. Germline assignment: CDR1 SGHKS and CDR2 YYEKEE (reference sequence). Between the trimmed V and J ends, which lost 6 bases and 0 bases, there was a span of 15 bases. In DNA, the CDR3 is TGTGCCAGCACCGACCGGCCGGCCTTGAACACTGAAGCTTTCTTT. This codes for CASTDRPALNTEAFF.

By sample share, this clone is medium-sized. The rearrangement links TRBV6-2 or TRBV6-3 to TRBJ2-7; no firm D call. Trimming shortened V by 2 bases and J by 6 bases, and 17 bases separated the two germline ends. The germline CDR1 and CDR2 sequences are MNHEY and SVGEGT. The CDR3 extends over 15 amino acids. CDR3 coding DNA: TGTGCCAGCAGTTACATCCAGATCCGATACGTCGAGCAGTACTTC. It yields the protein CASSYIQIRYVEQYF.

The sample holds one count of this clone. The gene calls are TRBV7-9 and TRBJ1-3; D is possibly TRBD1 (5 bases). Germline lookup yields CDR1 SEHNR and CDR2 FQNEAQ (reference sequence). Trimming cost V 1 base and J 1 base, with 17 bases left between them. The CDR3 totals 18 residues. This chain's CDR3 is CASSLVGPRQGSGNTIYF. As DNA, the CDR3 is TGTGCCAGCAGCTTAGTCGGCCCCCGGCAGGGTTCTGGAAACACCATATATTTT.

J is TRBJ2-7 and V is TRBV5-1; the D gene is possibly TRBD2 (7 bases). V lost 0 bases and J 5 bases, leaving 9 bases between the germline ends. This CDR3 region has 13 residues. Germline CDR1 SGHRS, CDR2 YFSETQ. In DNA, the CDR3 is TGCGCCAGCAGCTTGGGAGGGGGGGACGAGCAGTACTTC. This gives the protein CASSLGGGDEQYF.

The chain carries TRBV4-1 and TRBJ2-5, with 15 bases that match TRBD2. The V gene's germline CDR1 is MGHRA and CDR2 YSYEKL. The V segment lost 2 bases and the J segment 3 bases; nucleotides outside the gene matches: 4. The CDR3 extends over 17 amino acids. The CDR3: CASSQPWTSGGEETQYF. Written as DNA, the CDR3 is TGCGCCAGCAGCCAACCGTGGACTAGCGGGGGGGAAGAGACCCAGTACTTC.

The CDR3 loop is CASSERGGHNEQFF. CDR3 nucleotides: TGTGCCAGCAGTGAGCGGGGGGGTCACAATGAGCAGTTCTTC. The V call is TRBV6-4, the J call TRBJ2-1; 9 bases are a match to TRBD2. CDR1 is MRHNA, CDR2 SNTAGT, per germline. V shed 3 bases, J shed 5 bases, and the junction held 2 bases outside the gene matches. The CDR3 sequence is 14 residues long.

This clone was counted once. The V call is TRBV18, the J call TRBJ2-5; weak D call: TRBD1 (6 bases). The ends were cut back, 1 base at V and 1 base at J, with 10 bases in the middle. The germline V gene encodes CDR1 KGHSH and CDR2 LQKENI. The CDR3 totals 15 residues. CDR3 amino acids: CASSPRDRSQETQYF. The CDR3 DNA reads TGTGCCAGCTCACCACGCGACAGGTCCCAAGAGACCCAGTACTTC. The entire variable domain, with the rest obtained from reference TRBV18 and TRBJ2-5, is as follows: NAGVMQNPRHLVRRRGQEARLRCSPMKGHSHVYWYRQLPEEGLKFMVYLQKENIIDESGMPKERFSAEFPKEGPSILRIQQVVRGDSAAYFCASSPRDRSQETQYFGPGTRLLVL.

The chain links TRBV7-9 to TRBJ2-2; D possibly corresponds to TRBD2 (5 bases). Germline CDR1 is SEHNR and CDR2 is FQNEAQ (reference sequence). Trimming took off 9 bases at V and 2 bases at J, with 13 bases between the two ends. This CDR3 is 14 amino acids long. As DNA, the CDR3 is TGTGCCAGGGCGGACGGGGTAAACACCGGGGAGCTGTTTTTT. Amino acids: CARADGVNTGELFF.

V is TRBV10-2 and J is TRBJ2-1; TRBD2 is a possible D gene (5 bases). This CDR3 is built from 14 residues. The V gene's germline CDR1 is WSHSY and CDR2 SAAADI. Trimming shortened V by 6 bases and J by 1 base, and 10 bases separated the two germline ends. The CDR3 nucleotides read TGCGCCAGCAGGGAAAGGAGGTCCTACAATGAGCAGTTCTTC. The encoded protein is CASRERRSYNEQFF.

The V gene is TRBV27, the J gene TRBJ2-3, with D uncertain. The V end was cut by 3 bases, the J end by 2 bases, with 9 bases between. Germline loops: CDR1 MNHEY, CDR2 SMNVEV (reference sequence). This CDR3 has 14 residues. CDR3 protein: CASSFLVHTDTQYF. The CDR3 DNA follows: TGTGCCAGCAGTTTCCTAGTACACACAGATACGCAGTATTTT.

The genes are TRBV30 and TRBJ1-5; D remains unclear. Germline lookup yields CDR1 GTSNPN and CDR2 SVGIG (reference sequence). The CDR3 is 13 residues long. V lost 1 base, J lost 4 bases, and 8 bases lay in between. The CDR3 DNA follows: TGTGCCTGGAGTGAAAACATGAATCAGCCCCAGCATTTT. Amino acid sequence: CAWSENMNQPQHF.

The V gene is TRBV28, the J gene TRBJ1-5; D is ambiguous. V was pared by 4 bases and J by 5 bases, with 6 bases between. The CDR3 covers 12 residues. Germline lookup yields CDR1 MDHEN and CDR2 SYDVKM. CDR3 sequence: CASSSFYQPQHF. The CDR3 DNA is TGTGCCAGCAGTTCCTTTTATCAGCCCCAGCATTTT.

This clone has only one observation. The V gene is TRBV12-5, the J gene TRBJ2-7; D remains unclear. The CDR3 runs 14 residues. From germline, CDR1 is LGHNT and CDR2 FRNRAP. Between the trimmed V and J ends, which lost 1 base and 2 bases, there was a span of 9 bases. The CDR3 nucleotides are TGTGCTAGTGGTTTGGGAACTTGGGCCTACGAGCAGTACTTC. As protein: CASGLGTWAYEQYF.

The CDR3 protein is CASSGRLNTIYF. The CDR3 bases are TGTGCCAGCAGCGGACGACTAAACACCATATATTTT. This chain connects TRBV7-6 to TRBJ1-3; D is undetermined. Germline V gene lookup returns CDR1 SGHVS and CDR2 FNYEAQ. Trimming took off 5 bases at V and 6 bases at J, with 8 bases between the two ends. The CDR3 spans 12 residues.

The gene calls are TRBV5-8 and TRBJ2-7, with 7 bases lining up with TRBD2. CDR3 size: 13 residues. Germline V gives CDR1 SGHTS, CDR2 YDEGEE. V lost 4 bases and J lost 0; bases outside the gene matches: 1. The CDR3 loop is CASSGGDSYEQYF. CDR3 sequence (DNA): TGTGCCAGCAGCGGGGGGGACTCCTACGAGCAGTACTTC.

V and J are TRBV3-1 (or the pseudogene TRBV3-2) and TRBJ1-5; 10 bases are shared with TRBD1. In germline, CDR1 is LGHDT, CDR2 YNNKEL (reference sequence). This CDR3 is built from 14 residues. Trimming at V came to 5 bases and at J to 3 bases, leaving 1 base not matched to a gene. The CDR3 region is CASSRQGANQPQHF. In nucleotides, the CDR3 is TGTGCCAGCAGCAGACAGGGGGCCAATCAGCCCCAGCATTTT.

This clone was seen only once. V and J are TRBV18 and TRBJ2-7, with 14 bases identical to TRBD2. Germline V gene data show CDR1 as KGHSH and CDR2 as LQKENI. The CDR3 has 16 amino acids. Trimming cost V 6 bases and J 6 bases; bases outside gene matches: 10. CDR3 in amino acids: CASSSGLAGDKSEQYF. CDR3 DNA: TGTGCCAGCTCGTCGGGACTAGCGGGAGATAAGTCCGAGCAGTACTTC. Full variable domain (missing parts from reference TRBV18 and TRBJ2-7): NAGVMQNPRHLVRRRGQEARLRCSPMKGHSHVYWYRQLPEEGLKFMVYLQKENIIDESGMPKERFSAEFPKEGPSILRIQQVVRGDSAAYFCASSSGLAGDKSEQYFGPGTRLTVT.

The chain employs TRBV6-5 and TRBJ2-5, with 10 bases matching TRBD2. The germline V gene has CDR1 MNHEY and CDR2 SVGAGI. V gave up 6 bases and J gave up 6 bases; unmatched junction bases: 10. There are 15 residues in the CDR3. The CDR3 DNA is TGTGCCAGCAGCCGGCTAGCGGGAGTAGGAAAGACCCAGTACTTC. Amino acid sequence: CASSRLAGVGKTQYF.

The V call is TRBV11-3, the J call TRBJ2-7; 12 bases align to TRBD2. The CDR3 extends over 18 amino acids. CDR1 SGHNT and CDR2 YENEEA come from the germline V gene. The trim removed 4 bases at V and 3 bases at J, leaving 13 bases unmatched. The CDR3: CASSSLAGGPSGDYEQYF. CDR3 DNA: TGTGCCAGCAGCTCCCTAGCGGGAGGGCCTTCAGGAGACTACGAGCAGTACTTC.